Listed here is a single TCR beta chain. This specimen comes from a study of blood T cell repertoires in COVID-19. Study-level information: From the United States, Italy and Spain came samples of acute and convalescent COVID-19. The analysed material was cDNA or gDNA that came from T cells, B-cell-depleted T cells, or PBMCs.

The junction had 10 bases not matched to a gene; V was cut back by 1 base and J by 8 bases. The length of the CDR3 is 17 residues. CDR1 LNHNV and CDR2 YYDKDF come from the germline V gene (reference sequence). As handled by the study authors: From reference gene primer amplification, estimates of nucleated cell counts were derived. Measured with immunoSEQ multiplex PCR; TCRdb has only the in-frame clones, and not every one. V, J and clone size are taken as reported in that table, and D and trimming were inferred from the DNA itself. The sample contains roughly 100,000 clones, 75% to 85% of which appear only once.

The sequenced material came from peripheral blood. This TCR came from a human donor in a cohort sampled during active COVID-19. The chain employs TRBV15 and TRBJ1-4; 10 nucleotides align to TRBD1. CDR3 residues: CATSRGPRDRGREKLFF. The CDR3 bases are TGTGCCACCAGCAGAGGCCCCCGGGACAGGGGTAGGGAAAAACTGTTTTTT.